The clone carrying this T cell receptor (beta chain) was observed many times. Its antigen remains unidentified. These data belong to a study of CD8 T cells in ankylosing spondylitis. Study conclusions and caveats: Reports say disease-linked clones showed up significantly more in matched ankylosing spondylitis synovial fluid.

One entry per CDR3 protein, called by TCRdb with MiXCR from the 5' RACE reads. The sample contains some 52,000 distinct CDR3 sequences, 6% to 7.5% of which appear only once. V lost 2 bases and J 4 bases, leaving 11 bases between the germline ends. Germline V lookup: CDR1 DFQATT, CDR2 SNEGSKA (reference sequence). This CDR3 is 13 amino acids long. Sequencing was carried out using blood, either unsorted or a sorted T cell fraction (not recorded which). This TCR derives from a female donor with ankylosing spondylitis or in good health (not recorded which). The V call is TRBV20-1, the J call TRBJ1-2, with no clear D. The DNA of the CDR3 is TGCAGTGCTAGATCTGGGGTAACCTATGGCTACACCTTC. It translates to CSARSGVTYGYTF.